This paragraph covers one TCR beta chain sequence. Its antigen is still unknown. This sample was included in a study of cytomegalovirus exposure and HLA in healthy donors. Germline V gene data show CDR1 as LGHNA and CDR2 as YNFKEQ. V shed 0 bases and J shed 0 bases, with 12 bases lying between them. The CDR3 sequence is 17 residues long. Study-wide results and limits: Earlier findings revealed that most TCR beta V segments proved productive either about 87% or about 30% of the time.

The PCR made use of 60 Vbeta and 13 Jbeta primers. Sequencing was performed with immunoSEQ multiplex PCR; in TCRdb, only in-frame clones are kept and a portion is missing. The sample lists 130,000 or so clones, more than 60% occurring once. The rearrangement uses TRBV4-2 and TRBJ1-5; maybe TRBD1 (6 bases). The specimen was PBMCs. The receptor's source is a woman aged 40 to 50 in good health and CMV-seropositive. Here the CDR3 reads CASSQDLGQISNQPQHF. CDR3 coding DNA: TGTGCCAGCAGCCAAGATCTGGGACAAATTAGCAATCAGCCCCAGCATTTT.